The 23 T cell receptor beta chains below were found in one sample sequenced in a study of T cells in tumors after PD-1 blockade. Assay: immunoSEQ multiplex PCR; the TCRdb copy retains only in-frame clones and omits some. The sample has about 33,000 clones; around 78% are singletons. Sequenced material: PBMCs, taken before anti-PD-1 treatment. The source of these receptors is a human donor with basal cell carcinoma.

This chain links TRBV30 with TRBJ1-2; D gene uncertain. Trimming left V 1 base short and J 8 bases short, with 14 bases between. Germline V gives CDR1 GTSNPN, CDR2 SVGIG (reference sequence). The CDR3 extends over 13 amino acids. The CDR3: CAWSERRAGGYTF. The CDR3 DNA reads as TGTGCCTGGAGTGAAAGGAGGGCTGGCGGCTACACCTTC.

The genes are TRBV19 and TRBJ2-1; D gene uncertain. The V and J ends lost 4 bases and 7 bases respectively, with 5 bases between them. The germline gives CDR1 LNHDA, CDR2 SQIVND (reference sequence). The CDR3 totals 11 residues. As DNA, the CDR3 is TGTGCCAGTAGTACCCCGAATGAGCAGTTCTTC. Translated: CASSTPNEQFF. The full variable domain, rest sourced from reference TRBV19 and TRBJ2-1, is DGGITQSPKYLFRKEGQNVTLSCEQNLNHDAMYWYRQDPGQGLRLIYYSQIVNDFQKGDIAEGYSVSREKKESFPLTVTSAQKNPTAFYLCASSTPNEQFFGPGTRLTVL.

CDR3 residues: CASSSEGRGYTF. In DNA form, the CDR3 reads TGTGCCAGCAGCTCAGAGGGGCGAGGCTACACCTTC. This chain joins TRBV11-1 and TRBJ1-2, with D possibly matching TRBD1 (5 bases). V was trimmed by 4 bases and J by 8 bases, leaving 11 bases between them. Germline V gene lookup returns CDR1 SGHAT and CDR2 FQDESV (reference sequence). This CDR3 spans 12 amino acids.

V gene TRBV4-3 combines with J gene TRBJ2-3; 7 nucleotides align to TRBD1. The V segment lost 3 bases and the J segment 5 bases; nucleotides outside the gene matches: 8. Germline V gene lookup returns CDR1 LGHNA and CDR2 YSLEER. The CDR3 sequence is 15 residues long. The CDR3 protein is CASSQGRGYKDTQYF. In DNA, the CDR3 is TGCGCCAGCAGCCAGGGCAGGGGGTATAAAGATACGCAGTATTTT.

The chain is built from TRBV29-1 and TRBJ1-1, with unresolved D. Trimming shortened V by 6 bases and J by 7 bases, and 15 bases separated the two germline ends. The germline V gene has CDR1 SQVTM and CDR2 ANQGSEA. This CDR3 has 12 residues. Here the CDR3 DNA reads TGCAGCGTCGGCGGAGGTACGCTTGAAGCTTTCTTT. This encodes CSVGGGTLEAFF.

The genes are TRBV4-1 and TRBJ2-3; 7 nucleotides agree with TRBD2. Germline CDR1 is MGHRA and CDR2 is YSYEKL. V dropped 4 bases and J dropped 1; count of bases not matched to a gene: 8. The CDR3 has 16 amino acids. CDR3: CASSPSRGGGTDTQYF. The CDR3 nucleotides are TGCGCCAGCAGCCCAAGTCGGGGAGGGGGCACAGATACGCAGTATTTT.

This clone was observed a handful of times. The chain combines TRBV7-6 with TRBJ2-1; 7 bases agree with TRBD2. CDR3 length equals 14 residues. J lost 0 bases, V lost 5 bases, and 1 base had no gene match. Germline CDR1 and CDR2: SGHVS and FNYEAQ. This chain's CDR3 is CASSPGGSYNEQFF. CDR3 bases: TGTGCCAGCAGCCCGGGGGGCTCCTACAATGAGCAGTTCTTC.

The CDR3 region has the DNA TGCGCCAGCAGCCCGACGGGGGGCAATCAGCCCCAGCATTTT. Encoded protein: CASSPTGGNQPQHF. The V gene is TRBV5-1, the J gene TRBJ1-5; maybe TRBD1 (5 bases). This CDR3 is built from 14 residues. Trimming cost V 4 bases and J 2 bases, with 10 bases left between them. The V gene's germline CDR1 is SGHRS and CDR2 YFSETQ.

V usage is TRBV24-1 and J usage is TRBJ2-3; D is ambiguous. V was cut by 3 bases and J by 7 bases, with 10 bases left in between. The CDR3 sequence is 13 residues long. Looked up from germline, CDR1 is KGHDR and CDR2 is SFDVKD. In DNA form, the CDR3 reads TGTGCCACCAGTGATGTTAGCTCCCATACGCAGTATTTT. Translating gives CATSDVSSHTQYF.

This clone has just a few counts. The chain links TRBV5-4 to TRBJ1-2; 10 bases map to TRBD1. In germline, CDR1 is SGHNT, CDR2 YYREEE (reference sequence). With V trimmed by 3 bases and J by 7 bases, 12 bases remained unmatched. The CDR3 contains 16 residues. DNA for the CDR3: TGTGCCAGCAGCTGGCTCCTGGGACAGGGGCCAGGTGGCTACACCTTC. Its translation: CASSWLLGQGPGGYTF.

The sample holds one count of this clone. The chain joins TRBV19 to TRBJ2-2; tentative D call: TRBD2 (6 bases). V lost 1 base and J 5 bases, leaving 8 bases between the germline ends. The CDR3 runs 14 residues. CDR1 is LNHDA, CDR2 SQIVND, per germline (reference sequence). CDR3 sequence reads: CASSIAGVTGELFF. CDR3 sequence (DNA): TGTGCCAGTAGTATAGCGGGAGTTACCGGGGAGCTGTTTTTT.

The V call is TRBV5-1, the J call TRBJ2-5; D is possibly TRBD2 (6 bases). V lost 0 bases and J lost 5, with 17 bases in between. The CDR3 has 16 residues. Germline V lookup: CDR1 SGHRS, CDR2 YFSETQ. The CDR3: CASSLDLGRGGETQYF. The CDR3 DNA reads as TGCGCCAGCAGCTTGGACCTAGGCCGCGGAGGGGAGACCCAGTACTTC.

The rearrangement links TRBV4-1 to TRBJ1-2; D is undetermined. The CDR3 loop spans 14 amino acids. The V gene's germline CDR1 is MGHRA and CDR2 YSYEKL. V gave up 0 bases and J gave up 5 bases, with 10 bases separating them. As DNA, the CDR3 is TGCGCCAGCAGCCAAGATCGGAGGTCGTATGGCTACACCTTC. Translated, it gives CASSQDRRSYGYTF.

The rearrangement links TRBV5-4 to TRBJ1-1, with D perhaps matching TRBD1 (5 bases). V dropped 3 bases and J dropped 0 bases, with 9 bases sitting between them. This CDR3 is 14 amino acids long. The germline V gene encodes CDR1 SGHNT and CDR2 YYREEE (reference sequence). CDR3 sequence: CASSSLDMNTEAFF. As DNA, the CDR3 is TGTGCCAGCAGCTCCTTGGACATGAACACTGAAGCTTTCTTT. Filled out from reference TRBV5-4 and TRBJ1-1, the complete variable domain reads ETGVTQSPTHLIKTRGQQVTLRCSSQSGHNTVSWYQQALGQGPQFIFQYYREEENGRGNFPPRFSGLQFPNYSSELNVNALELDDSALYLCASSSLDMNTEAFFGQGTRLTVV.

The chain recombines TRBV2 with TRBJ1-1, with D maybe TRBD1 (6 bases). The V end was cut by 6 bases, the J end by 2 bases, with 13 bases between. The CDR3 loop spans 14 amino acids. Germline CDR1 SNHLY, CDR2 FYNNEI. Here the CDR3 reads CASRPGTPNTEAFF. The CDR3 bases are TGTGCCAGCAGACCCGGGACACCTAACACTGAAGCTTTCTTT.

The chain uses TRBV10-1 and TRBJ2-7; D is unresolved. Per germline, CDR1 WNHNN and CDR2 SYGVQD (reference sequence). The CDR3 length is 15 residues. The germline V and J ends were trimmed by 0 bases and 3 bases, with 12 bases remaining between them. The DNA of the CDR3 is TGCGCCAGCAGTGAGTCCCCAGCGCCGGGCTACGAGCAGTACTTC. Amino acids: CASSESPAPGYEQYF.

In its sample, this clone was seen a few times. The genes are TRBV16 and TRBJ1-2; the D gene is possibly TRBD1 (5 bases). The CDR3 is 12 residues long. Between the trimmed V and J ends, which lost 4 bases and 6 bases, there was a span of 9 bases. CDR1 and CDR2 from the germline V gene are KGHSY and FQNENV. The CDR3 sequence: CASSPSGNGYTF. CDR3 sequence (DNA): TGTGCCAGCAGCCCCTCAGGGAATGGCTACACCTTC.

The V gene is TRBV27, the J gene TRBJ2-7; TRBD2 aligns across 14 bases. The germline V gene has CDR1 MNHEY and CDR2 SMNVEV (reference sequence). The CDR3 loop spans 15 amino acids. J was trimmed by 6 bases and V by 4 bases; bases with no gene match: 5. The CDR3 DNA is TGTGCCAGCAGTTCTGCGACTAGCGGGAGGGCCGAGCAGTACTTC. As protein: CASSSATSGRAEQYF.

The chain recombines TRBV19 with TRBJ2-7, with 10 bases matching TRBD2. With V trimmed by 3 bases and J by 5 bases, 7 bases remained unmatched. CDR3 length: 15 amino acids. Per germline, CDR1 LNHDA and CDR2 SQIVND (reference sequence). CDR3 sequence reads: CASSMMASGRHEQYF. CDR3 DNA: TGTGCCAGTAGTATGATGGCTAGCGGGAGACACGAGCAGTACTTC.

The V call is TRBV18, the J call TRBJ1-3, with D perhaps TRBD1 (5 bases). The CDR3 covers 15 residues. V was cut by 3 bases and J by 1 base, with 10 bases left in between. The germline gives CDR1 KGHSH, CDR2 LQKENI. The DNA for the CDR3 is TGTGCCAGCTCACCTTCGGGGGTATCTGGAAACACCATATATTTT. This sequence encodes CASSPSGVSGNTIYF.

This sequence joins TRBV14 and TRBJ2-7; 8 nucleotides match TRBD1. Germline assignment: CDR1 SGHDN and CDR2 FVKESK. The CDR3 totals 15 residues. J was trimmed by 5 bases and V by 2 bases; bases with no gene match: 8. Here the CDR3 reads CASSQRGAGGDEQYF. The CDR3 DNA is TGTGCCAGCAGCCAAAGGGGGGCAGGGGGCGACGAGCAGTACTTC. Combining the CDR3 with reference TRBV14 and TRBJ2-7 gives the whole variable domain EAGVTQFPSHSVIEKGQTVTLRCDPISGHDNLYWYRRVMGKEIKFLLHFVKESKQDESGMPNNRFLAERTGGTYSTLKVQPAELEDSGVYFCASSQRGAGGDEQYFGPGTRLTVT.

This chain links TRBV6-6 with TRBJ2-7; 14 bases agree with TRBD2. The CDR3 contains 14 residues. Germline trimming cut 6 bases from V and 6 bases from J; bases unmatched to any gene: 4. Germline V CDR1 and CDR2: MNHNY, SVGAGI (reference sequence). The CDR3 DNA reads TGTGCCAGCAGGGGACTAGCGGGAGCTCTCGAGCAGTACTTC. Translating it yields CASRGLAGALEQYF.

J is TRBJ1-1 and V is TRBV27; D is unresolved. The CDR3 consists of 14 residues. CDR1 MNHEY and CDR2 SMNVEV come from the germline V gene (reference sequence). Trimming removed 3 bases from V and 0 bases from J, with 8 bases in between. CDR3 DNA sequence: TGTGCCAGCAGTTTGGAACGGCTGAACACTGAAGCTTTCTTT. Residues: CASSLERLNTEAFF.